This T cell receptor (beta chain) was identified during a study of T cell responses to AZD1222 COVID-19 vaccine (dated by TCRdb to the early 2020s). Looking at the study overall: AZD1222 recipients whose second dose came at about 4 weeks and those whose second dose came at about 12 weeks were combined into one group, since spike-specific TCR depth and breadth did not differ between the two schedules. A total of around 240 trial participants underwent TCR sequencing, of whom around 200 received two doses of AZD1222 and about 25 received two doses of the MenACWY control vaccine. Enrollment into the trials was organized by age into subgroups of 18-55, 56-69 and 70-plus years, and those subgroups contained approximately 150, 30 and 60 TCR-sequenced participants, respectively.

Broader findings and caveats from the paper: After two AZD1222 doses, both the breadth and the depth of spike-specific TCRs were significantly higher than at day 0 and than in MenACWY recipients. Participants were mostly white British and included more females than males, and it was suggested by the authors that clonal diversity may have been underestimated. The whole spike protein was spanned by vaccine-associated CD4 TCRs, and dominant responses were seen in regions 160-218 and 743-854. Reportedly, close to half of the unique spike-specific TCRs recognized epitopes lying outside the regions that are mutated in the B.1.351 and B.1.1.7 variants. Conclusions about previously exposed vaccinees are limited, since just a handful of AZD1222 recipients were seropositive for SARS-CoV-2 at baseline. In the small 56-69-year group, the increase in depth fell short of significance, most likely because of low power. No day 14 peak-response samples were available, so repertoires were characterized only after the peak T cell response.

The sample's time point label, in plain terms: baseline before first vaccination. Vaccinee samples came from UK trials COV001 and COV002, including a single-blind randomized controlled phase 2/3 trial of AZD1222 (ChAdOx1 nCoV-19) in healthy adults. For TCRbeta chain sequencing, PBMC samples were collected from trial participants at day 0 and at day 28 after the second dose. The CDR3 regions of human TCRbeta chains were analyzed by immunosequencing. The original methods were these. TCRs in the repertoires were compared against a reference library of SARS-CoV-2-specific TCRs that had been generated with the MIRA antigen-specificity platform. Breadth was defined as the fraction of unique TCRs that were SARS-CoV-2-associated. Depth was defined as the fraction of total T cells that were SARS-CoV-2-associated. Using the MIRA data, every spike-specific TCR was mapped to the spike region that the TCR reacted to and assigned to either a CD4 or a CD8 class. Log10-transformed breadth and depth values were compared by one-way ANOVA with Sidak's multiple comparisons tests. TCRdb limited this immuneACCESS table to in-frame rearrangements with V and J called. A share of clones is missing; checked studies link under half to unresolved V genes, and the rest is unexplained. V and J calls and clone size follow that table, whereas D and trimming were derived from the DNA. The table for this sample lists some 150,000 clones; 90% of them were counted only once. Of the sample, 18% is held by the ten largest clones.

The sample holds one count of this clone. Its antigen remains undetermined. Base qualities are not at hand, and no much larger clone is one base apart. The TCR comes from an adult in good health. The specimen was peripheral blood, collected on day 0 of AZD1222 vaccination.

CDR3 sequence: CASSYSFAMNTEAFF. The nucleotide sequence is TGTGCCAGCAGTTACTCATTCGCTATGAACACTGAAGCTTTCTTT. This receptor chain uses TRBV6-5 and TRBJ1-1; no D gene is confidently identified. Looking up the germline V gene yields CDR1 MNHEY and CDR2 SVGAGI. Trimming costs V 0 bases and J 0 bases, and their ends lie 8 bases apart. There are 15 amino acids in the CDR3, from cysteine to phenylalanine inclusive. Just CDR3 DNA is preserved here, 45 bases in frame from base 1.